This TCR beta chain was sequenced in a study of T-cell memory formation after mild COVID-19. Broader study findings: Whether day 37 second-wave clones are SARS-CoV-2-specific was not confirmed.

The CDR3 runs 13 residues. The germline V gene encodes CDR1 DFQATT and CDR2 SNEGSKA (reference sequence). This clonotype was seen many times. What it binds is not known. TCRdb fed the 5' RACE reads into MiXCR, producing one record per CDR3 protein. The sample consists of roughly 190,000 distinct CDR3 sequences, around 16% of them appearing once. The sequence came from an adult woman who had mild COVID-19 (a few samples of this study predate the infection). Cell type and time point are not known. The sequenced material came from PBMCs or a T cell subset sorted from them (not recorded which). The chain joins TRBV20-1 to TRBJ2-7, with D perhaps TRBD1 (5 bases). CDR3 residues: CSLKGHSSYEQYF. CDR3 DNA: TGCAGCCTAAAGGGGCATAGCTCCTACGAGCAGTACTTC.